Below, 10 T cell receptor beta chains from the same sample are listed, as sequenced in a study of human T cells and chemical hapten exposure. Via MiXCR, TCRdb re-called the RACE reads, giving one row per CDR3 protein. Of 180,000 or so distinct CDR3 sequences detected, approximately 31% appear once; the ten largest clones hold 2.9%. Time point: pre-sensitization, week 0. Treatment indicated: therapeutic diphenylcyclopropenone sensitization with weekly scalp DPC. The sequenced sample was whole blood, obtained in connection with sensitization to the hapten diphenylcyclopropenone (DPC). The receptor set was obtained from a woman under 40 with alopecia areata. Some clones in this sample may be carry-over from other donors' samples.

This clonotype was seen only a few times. CDR3 in amino acids: CATKGDTEAFF. The DNA of the CDR3 is TGTGCCACCAAAGGGGACACTGAAGCTTTCTTT. The rearrangement links TRBV6-2 or TRBV6-3 to TRBJ1-1; a weak D match, TRBD1 (5 bases). This CDR3 is built from 11 residues. Trimming shortened V by 10 bases and J by 3 bases, and 9 bases separated the two germline ends. Germline assignment: CDR1 MNHEY and CDR2 SVGEGT.

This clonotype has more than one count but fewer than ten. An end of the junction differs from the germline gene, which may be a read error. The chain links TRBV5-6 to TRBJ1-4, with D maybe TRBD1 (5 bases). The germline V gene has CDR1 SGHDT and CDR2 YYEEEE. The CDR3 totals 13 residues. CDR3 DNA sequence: TGCGCCAGCAGCCCCAGGGCTAATGAAAAACTGTTTTTT. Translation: CASSPRANEKLFF.

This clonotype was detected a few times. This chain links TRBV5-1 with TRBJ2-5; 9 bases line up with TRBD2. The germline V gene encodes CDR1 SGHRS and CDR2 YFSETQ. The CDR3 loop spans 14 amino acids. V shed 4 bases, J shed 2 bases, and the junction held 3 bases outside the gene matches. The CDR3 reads CASSVTSGQETQYF. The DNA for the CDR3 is TGCGCCAGCAGCGTGACTAGCGGACAAGAGACCCAGTACTTC.

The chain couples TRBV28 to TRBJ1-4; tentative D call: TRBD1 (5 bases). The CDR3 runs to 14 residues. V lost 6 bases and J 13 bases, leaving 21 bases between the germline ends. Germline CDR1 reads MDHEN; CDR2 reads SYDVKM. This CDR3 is CASRTGTLLGRLFF. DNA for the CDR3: TGTGCCAGCAGAACCGGGACGCTCCTAGGAAGACTGTTTTTT.

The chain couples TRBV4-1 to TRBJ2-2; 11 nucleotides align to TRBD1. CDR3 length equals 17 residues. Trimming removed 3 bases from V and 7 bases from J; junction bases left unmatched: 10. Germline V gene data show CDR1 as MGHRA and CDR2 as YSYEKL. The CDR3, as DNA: TGCGCCAGCAGCCAGCTCAGGGACAGGGGGAAGAACGGGGAGCTGTTTTTT. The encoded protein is CASSQLRDRGKNGELFF.

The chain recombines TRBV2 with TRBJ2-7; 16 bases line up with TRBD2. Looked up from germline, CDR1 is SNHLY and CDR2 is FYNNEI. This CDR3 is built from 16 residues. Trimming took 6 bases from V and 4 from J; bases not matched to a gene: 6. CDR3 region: CASSGTSGRAWYEQYF. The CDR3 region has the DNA TGTGCCAGCAGCGGGACTAGCGGGAGGGCCTGGTACGAGCAGTACTTC.

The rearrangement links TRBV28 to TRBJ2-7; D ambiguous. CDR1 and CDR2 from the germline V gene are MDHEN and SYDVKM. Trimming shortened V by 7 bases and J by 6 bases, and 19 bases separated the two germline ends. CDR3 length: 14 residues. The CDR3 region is CASNWLAGDGEQYF. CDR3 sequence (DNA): TGTGCCAGCAATTGGCTTGCAGGCGACGGCGAGCAGTACTTC.

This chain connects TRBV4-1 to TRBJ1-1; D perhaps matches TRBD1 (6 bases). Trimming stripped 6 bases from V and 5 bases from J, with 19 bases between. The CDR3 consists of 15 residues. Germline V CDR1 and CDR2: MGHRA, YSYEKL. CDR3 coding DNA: TGCGCCAGCAGACCTAGGGGGACGGCAGCGACTGAAGCTTTCTTT. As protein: CASRPRGTAATEAFF.

In DNA form, the CDR3 reads TGTGCCAGCACTAGAGACGGGAACACTGAAGCTTTCTTT. Translating gives CASTRDGNTEAFF. The rearrangement links TRBV2 to TRBJ1-1; the D is unclear. Per the germline V gene, CDR1 is SNHLY and CDR2 is FYNNEI. Trimming cost V 7 bases and J 1 base, with 10 bases left between them. The CDR3 runs to 13 residues.

CDR3: CASSLAGGIGNQPQHF. The CDR3 DNA follows: TGTGCCAGCAGTTTAGCCGGGGGAATAGGCAATCAGCCCCAGCATTTT. This chain links TRBV12-3 or TRBV12-4 with TRBJ1-5, with D tentatively TRBD1 (5 bases). The CDR3 has 16 amino acids. V lost 0 bases and J lost 2, with 11 bases in between.